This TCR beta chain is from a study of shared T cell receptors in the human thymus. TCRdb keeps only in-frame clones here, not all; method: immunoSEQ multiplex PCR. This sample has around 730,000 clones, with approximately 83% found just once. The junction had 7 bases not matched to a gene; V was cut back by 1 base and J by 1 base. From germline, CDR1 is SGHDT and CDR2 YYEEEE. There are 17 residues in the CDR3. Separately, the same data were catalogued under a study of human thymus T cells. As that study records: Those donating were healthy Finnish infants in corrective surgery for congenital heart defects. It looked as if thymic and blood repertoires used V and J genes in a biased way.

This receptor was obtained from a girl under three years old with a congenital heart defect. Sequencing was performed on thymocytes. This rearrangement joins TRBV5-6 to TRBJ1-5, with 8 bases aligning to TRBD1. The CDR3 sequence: CASSLSDRGISNQPQHF. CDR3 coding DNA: TGTGCCAGCAGCTTGTCCGACAGGGGAATAAGCAATCAGCCCCAGCATTTT.